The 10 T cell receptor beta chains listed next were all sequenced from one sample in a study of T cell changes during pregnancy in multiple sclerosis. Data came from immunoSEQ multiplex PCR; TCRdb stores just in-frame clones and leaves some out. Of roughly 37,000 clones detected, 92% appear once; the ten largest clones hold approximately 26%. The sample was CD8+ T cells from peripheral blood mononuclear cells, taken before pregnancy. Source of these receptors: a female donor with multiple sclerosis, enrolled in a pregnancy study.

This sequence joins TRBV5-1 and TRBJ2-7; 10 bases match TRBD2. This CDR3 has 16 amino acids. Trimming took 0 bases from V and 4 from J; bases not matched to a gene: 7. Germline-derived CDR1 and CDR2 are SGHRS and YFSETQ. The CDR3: CASSLGGGLAVYEQYF. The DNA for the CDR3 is TGCGCCAGCAGCTTGGGGGGAGGACTAGCGGTTTACGAGCAGTACTTC.

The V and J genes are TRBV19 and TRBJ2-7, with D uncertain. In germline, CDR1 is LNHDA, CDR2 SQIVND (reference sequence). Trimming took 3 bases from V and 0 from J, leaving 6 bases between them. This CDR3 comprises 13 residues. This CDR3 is CASSISYSYEQYF. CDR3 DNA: TGTGCCAGTAGTATTAGCTACTCCTACGAGCAGTACTTC.

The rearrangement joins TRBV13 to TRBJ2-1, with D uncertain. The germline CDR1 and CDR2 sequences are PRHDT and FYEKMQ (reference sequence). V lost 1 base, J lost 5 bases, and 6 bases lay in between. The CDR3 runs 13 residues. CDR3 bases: TGTGCCAGCAGCTTAGAGACTGACAATGAGCAGTTCTTC. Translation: CASSLETDNEQFF.

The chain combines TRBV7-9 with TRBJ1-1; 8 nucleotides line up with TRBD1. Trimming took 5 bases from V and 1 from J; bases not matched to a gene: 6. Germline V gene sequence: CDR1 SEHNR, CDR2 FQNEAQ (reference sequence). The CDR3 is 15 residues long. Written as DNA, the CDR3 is TGTGCCAGCAGCCCGAACAGGGGGGAGAACACTGAAGCTTTCTTT. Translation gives CASSPNRGENTEAFF. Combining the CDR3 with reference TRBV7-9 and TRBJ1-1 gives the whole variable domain DTGVSQNPRHKITKRGQNVTFRCDPISEHNRLYWYRQTLGQGPEFLTYFQNEAQLEKSRLLSDRFSAERPKGSFSTLEIQRTEQGDSAMYLCASSPNRGENTEAFFGQGTRLTVV.

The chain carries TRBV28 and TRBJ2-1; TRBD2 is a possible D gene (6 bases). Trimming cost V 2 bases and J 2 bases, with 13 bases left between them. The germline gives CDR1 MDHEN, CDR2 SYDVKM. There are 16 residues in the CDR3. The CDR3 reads CASSLRDGSAYNEQFF. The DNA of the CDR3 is TGTGCCAGCAGTTTACGGGACGGGAGTGCCTACAATGAGCAGTTCTTC.

As DNA, the CDR3 is TGCAGCGGTGTACAGCGGCAGACCCAGTACTTC. This translates into CSGVQRQTQYF. This chain links TRBV29-1 with TRBJ2-5; the D gene is possibly TRBD2 (5 bases). Germline V CDR1 and CDR2: SQVTM, ANQGSEA. This CDR3 is 11 amino acids long. Trimming removed 7 bases at V and 6 bases at J, with 12 bases between.

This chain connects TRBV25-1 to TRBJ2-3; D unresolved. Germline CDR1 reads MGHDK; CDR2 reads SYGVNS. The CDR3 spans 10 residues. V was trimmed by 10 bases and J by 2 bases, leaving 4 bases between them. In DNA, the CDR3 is TGTGCCACCCTCACAGATACGCAGTATTTT. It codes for CATLTDTQYF.

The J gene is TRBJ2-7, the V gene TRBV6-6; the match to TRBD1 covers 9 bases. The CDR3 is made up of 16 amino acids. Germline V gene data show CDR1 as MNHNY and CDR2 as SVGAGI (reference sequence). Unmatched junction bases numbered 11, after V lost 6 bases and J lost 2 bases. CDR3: CASSITGTGPPYEQYF. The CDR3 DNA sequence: TGTGCCAGCAGCATAACCGGGACAGGGCCCCCCTACGAGCAGTACTTC.

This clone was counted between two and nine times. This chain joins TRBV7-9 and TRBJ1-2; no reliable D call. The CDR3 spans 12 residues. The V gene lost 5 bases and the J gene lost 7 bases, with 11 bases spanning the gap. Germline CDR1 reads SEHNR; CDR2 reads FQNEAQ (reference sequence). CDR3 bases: TGTGCCAGCAGCCTACTACGAGTTGGCTACACCTTC. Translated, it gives CASSLLRVGYTF.

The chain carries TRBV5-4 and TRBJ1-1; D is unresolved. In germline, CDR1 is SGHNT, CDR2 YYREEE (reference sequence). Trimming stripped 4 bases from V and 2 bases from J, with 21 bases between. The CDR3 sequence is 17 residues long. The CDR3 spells CASSPHSVPRINTEAFF. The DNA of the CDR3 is TGTGCCAGCAGCCCCCATTCGGTCCCTAGGATTAACACTGAAGCTTTCTTT. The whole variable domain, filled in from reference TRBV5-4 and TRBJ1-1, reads ETGVTQSPTHLIKTRGQQVTLRCSSQSGHNTVSWYQQALGQGPQFIFQYYREEENGRGNFPPRFSGLQFPNYSSELNVNALELDDSALYLCASSPHSVPRINTEAFFGQGTRLTVV.